Sequencing of this T cell receptor beta chain was carried out in a study of blood T cell repertoires in COVID-19 (dated by TCRdb to the early 2020s). Some background on the complete study: Samples from collaborators originated in the United States, Italy and Spain and spanned both the acute and convalescent phases of COVID-19. Where available, HLA class I and class II types were taken from metadata supplied by the sample provider and were not determined by assay-based typing. The samples were drawn from two sources: the first 160 participants of the ongoing ImmuneRACE study, and 1,200 or so subjects contributed by 6 global collaborators. A de-identified subject ID, COVID-19 status, age in years and sex were almost always included in the sample metadata. The repertoires were released in a freely available public database intended as a resource for research on the immune response to SARS-CoV-2. Subjects who had been exposed to COVID-19, were actively infected with it, or had recovered from it provided the deeply sampled blood TCRbeta repertoires that made up the dataset. The material from the prospective study consisted of cDNA or gDNA derived from T cells, B-cell-depleted T cells, or PBMCs.

Remarks on this clone: Its antigen specificity is not known. No much larger clone exists at a distance of one base, and base qualities are not known.

Reading the germline V gene gives CDR1 SGDLS and CDR2 YYNGEE. Ends trimmed: V by 0 bases, J by 8 bases; bases unmatched to a gene: 6. Spanning cysteine to phenylalanine, the CDR3 consists of 15 amino acids. The kept DNA is CDR3 alone, 45 bases in frame from the first base. Summary of the overall study and its limitations: The quantity of clinical and demographic metadata differed by source and by participant and was supplied without curation.

Another Seattle source contributed samples from volunteer blood donors who had recovered from COVID-19. The collaborating institutions used their own protocols to collect whole blood in K2EDTA tubes. Collaborator samples were shipped for TCRbeta analysis as frozen whole blood, isolated PBMCs, or DNA extracted from either sample type. TCRbeta CDR3 regions were amplified from genomic DNA using the immunoSEQ Assay, a bias-controlled multiplex PCR. From the authors' description of their analysis: The number of nucleated cells in each sample was estimated by amplification of reference gene primers within the assay. To quantify the absolute abundance of each unique TCRbeta CDR3 rearrangement, sequence reads were collapsed and filtered. For each sample, productive Simpson clonality was calculated as the square root of Simpson's diversity index across productive rearrangements. Sourced from immuneACCESS, this table was stored by TCRdb with only in-frame sequences that have V and J called. A share of the clones is absent; for the studies checked, an unresolved V gene accounts for under half, and the remainder has no known explanation. V, J and clone size are those of that table, while D and trimming were read from the DNA. This sample lists 200,000 to 300,000 clones; approximately 82% were detected once. Jointly, the top ten make up around 2% of the sample.

The clonotype originates from a man in his forties who had recovered from COVID-19. Here the chain combines TRBV9 and TRBJ2-1; TRBD2 aligns with 9 central bases. Material for sequencing was peripheral blood. In nucleotide form, the sequence is TGTGCCAGCAGCGTAGACATAGCGGGAGAACATGAGCAGTTCTTC. Translated, this gives CASSVDIAGEHEQFF.